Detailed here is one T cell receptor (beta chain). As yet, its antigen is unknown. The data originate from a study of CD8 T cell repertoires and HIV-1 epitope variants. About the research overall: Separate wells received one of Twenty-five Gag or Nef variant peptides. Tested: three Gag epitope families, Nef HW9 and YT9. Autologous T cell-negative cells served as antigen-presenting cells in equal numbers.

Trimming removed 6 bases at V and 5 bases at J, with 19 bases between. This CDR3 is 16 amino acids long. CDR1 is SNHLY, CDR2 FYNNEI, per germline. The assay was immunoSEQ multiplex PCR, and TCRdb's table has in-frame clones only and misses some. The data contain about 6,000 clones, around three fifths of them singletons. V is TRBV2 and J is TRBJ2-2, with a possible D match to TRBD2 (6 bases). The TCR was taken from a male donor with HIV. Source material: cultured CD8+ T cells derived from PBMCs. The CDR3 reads CASRGGPTPLTGELFF. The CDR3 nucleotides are TGTGCCAGCAGGGGGGGTCCTACTCCCCTGACCGGGGAGCTGTTTTTT.